This TCR beta chain appears in the sequencing data of a study of cytomegalovirus exposure and HLA in healthy donors. Researchers ran the PCR with 60 Vbeta and 13 Jbeta primers. Assay: immunoSEQ multiplex PCR; the TCRdb copy retains only in-frame clones and omits some. The sample contains 160,000 or so clones, roughly 87% of which appear only once. The CDR3 is made up of 15 amino acids. The V end lost 4 bases, the J end lost 0 bases, and 10 bases lay between the germline ends. Germline CDR1 is SGHRS and CDR2 is YFSETQ. Source material: PBMCs. This chain links TRBV5-1 with TRBJ2-2; TRBD1 might be the D (6 bases). The clonotype was recovered from a woman in her twenties or thirties in good health and CMV-seronegative. CDR3 coding DNA: TGCGCCAGCAGCCCCGGACAGTCGAACACCGGGGAGCTGTTTTTT. Translating gives CASSPGQSNTGELFF.